The present TCR beta chain was sequenced within a study of response to subunit inactivated influenza vaccine (dated by TCRdb to the late 2010s). In terms of the full investigation: Deep quantitative T cell receptor repertoire profiling was used in the study to track responses to a trivalent subunit inactivated influenza vaccine.

On the study overall, not on this receptor specifically: The authors suggested that each seasonal influenza vaccination may recruit only a limited number of new T cells.

Libraries were prepared through RT-PCR. Sequencing relied on an Illumina HiSeq 2500. Using fastp trimming at Q25 and MiXCR clonotype assembly, TCRdb reanalyzed the public sequencing data and kept in-frame beta chains. When rows share a CDR3 protein, they turn into one entry using the most common DNA and genes. The sample table lists 710,000 or so distinct CDR3 sequences, 15% to 18% of them with a count of one. The ten largest clones represent 11% of the sample. This clonotype was counted between two and nine times. Its antigen has not been determined. The junction does not match germline at one end; this may be a read error. This clonotype was obtained from a man aged 50 or older who received an inactivated influenza vaccine. Donor details come from another sample of the same person, matched by shared clones. This material consisted of PBMCs from blood, taken roughly 12 days after vaccination.

In nucleotides, the sequence is TGCGCCAGCAGCCAGGAAACCGGGACAGGGAACCGATGGGACTTC. It codes for CASSQETGTGNRWDF. Recombination linked TRBV4-3 to TRBJ2-7; 9 middle bases align to TRBD1. Spanning cysteine to phenylalanine, the CDR3 consists of 15 amino acids. Only the CDR3 DNA stays, 45 bases, in frame from base 1. In the germline V gene, CDR1 corresponds to LGHNA and CDR2 to YSLEER.